This entry concerns a single T cell receptor beta chain. Germline V gene data show CDR1 as SGHVS and CDR2 as FNYEAQ. The V segment lost 5 bases and the J segment 4 bases; nucleotides outside the gene matches: 3. The CDR3 loop spans 16 amino acids. This sample stems from a study of blood T cell repertoires in COVID-19. Overall study: Specimens from acute and convalescent COVID-19 originated in the United States, Italy and Spain. PBMCs, B-cell-depleted T cells, or T cells were the source of the cDNA or gDNA that made up the material.

Data came from immunoSEQ multiplex PCR; TCRdb stores just in-frame clones and leaves some out. The repertoire holds fewer than 90,000 clones, with 88% as singletons. The clonotype comes from an elderly woman with active or convalescent COVID-19. The specimen sequenced was peripheral blood. The chain couples TRBV7-6 to TRBJ2-1, with 15 bases fitting TRBD2. As DNA, the CDR3 is TGTGCCAGCAGCGCGGGACTAGCGGGGGGTTACAATGAGCAGTTCTTC. Translating it yields CASSAGLAGGYNEQFF.